These 12 T cell receptor beta chains originate from one sample sequenced in a study of shared clonotypes between healthy human individuals. Naive-designated CD8 cells lacked CD45RO, were positively enriched for CCR7, and omitted terminally differentiated effector memory CD45RA+ cells. Assay: immunoSEQ multiplex PCR; the TCRdb copy retains only in-frame clones and omits some. The sample records about 1.9 million clones, around 95% being singletons. Sequences were obtained from naive CD8+ T cells from PBMCs. Every receptor here comes from a man younger than 30 in good health. Some clones in this sample may be carry-over from other donors' samples.

The genes are TRBV9 and TRBJ2-7; the match to TRBD2 covers 8 bases. V was pared by 3 bases and J by 3 bases, with 5 bases of the junction left unmatched. The germline gives CDR1 SGDLS, CDR2 YYNGEE. The CDR3 loop spans 14 amino acids. CDR3 in amino acids: CASSAGGMDYEQYF. The CDR3 region has the DNA TGTGCCAGCAGCGCGGGGGGGATGGACTACGAGCAGTACTTC.

This chain links TRBV7-8 with TRBJ2-7; possible D gene TRBD1, 5 bases. CDR1 and CDR2 from the germline V gene are SGHVS and FQNEAQ. V was shortened by 0 bases and J by 0 bases, with 15 bases between the two germline ends. This CDR3 comprises 17 residues. The CDR3 nucleotides are TGTGCCAGCAGCTTAGCGAGTGGGGCGGAGAGCTCCTACGAGCAGTACTTC. Translated, it gives CASSLASGAESSYEQYF.

Notes on this clone: Different DNA sequences within this sample yield the same CDR3. V usage is TRBV11-2 and J usage is TRBJ2-7; 8 nucleotides agree with TRBD1. This CDR3 region has 14 residues. The V gene's germline CDR1 is SGHAT and CDR2 FQNNGV. V trimming: 9 bases; J trimming: 3 bases; junction bases outside the gene matches: 10. CDR3 region: CASSPGTGFYEQYF. In DNA, the CDR3 is TGTGCCAGTAGTCCCGGGACAGGCTTCTACGAGCAGTACTTC.

The chain combines TRBV5-6 with TRBJ2-2; possibly TRBD1 for D (5 bases). The CDR3 totals 15 residues. V was shortened by 1 base and J by 6 bases, with 13 bases between the two germline ends. The V gene's germline CDR1 is SGHDT and CDR2 YYEEEE. CDR3 DNA sequence: TGTGCCAGCAGCTTGATACAGGCTGCTGCCGGGGAGCTGTTTTTT. As protein: CASSLIQAAAGELFF.

The rearrangement links TRBV13 to TRBJ2-3, with unresolved D. CDR1 PRHDT and CDR2 FYEKMQ come from the germline V gene (reference sequence). The CDR3 is made up of 13 amino acids. V lost 2 bases and J 4 bases, leaving 7 bases between the germline ends. CDR3 sequence: CASSLHGSDTQYF. The CDR3 DNA reads TGTGCCAGCAGCTTACACGGGTCAGATACGCAGTATTTT.

V is TRBV7-9 and J is TRBJ2-5; 7 nucleotides agree with TRBD2. Germline loops: CDR1 SEHNR, CDR2 FQNEAQ (reference sequence). V lost 5 bases to trimming and J lost 1 base; unmatched junction nucleotides: 4. This CDR3 comprises 14 residues. The CDR3: CASSVGLVQETQYF. Written as DNA, the CDR3 is TGTGCCAGCAGCGTAGGACTAGTCCAAGAGACCCAGTACTTC.

V gene TRBV6-4 combines with J gene TRBJ1-2; maybe TRBD1 (6 bases). The CDR3 consists of 14 residues. The V end lost 2 bases, the J end lost 4 bases, and 11 bases lay between the germline ends. CDR1 is MRHNA, CDR2 SNTAGT, per germline. The CDR3 loop reads CASSDPIQGYGYTF. The CDR3 DNA reads TGTGCCAGCAGTGACCCTATACAGGGCTATGGCTACACCTTC.

This chain uses TRBV7-9 with TRBJ2-7, with a weak D call TRBD2 (6 bases). Trimming left V 3 bases short and J 7 bases short, with 13 bases between. CDR1 is SEHNR and CDR2 is FQNEAQ in the germline V gene (reference sequence). The CDR3 loop spans 13 amino acids. Here the CDR3 DNA reads TGTGCCAGCAGCTTCGGGAGCCGCGGGGAGCAGTACTTC. It is translated as CASSFGSRGEQYF.

This clone was picked up one time. The rearrangement joins TRBV15 to TRBJ2-1; 10 bases match TRBD2. Germline V lookup: CDR1 LNHNV, CDR2 YYDKDF (reference sequence). CDR3 length equals 16 residues. Trimming cost V 9 bases and J 2 bases; bases outside gene matches: 10. The CDR3 loop is CATRGTAGGTYNEQFF. The CDR3 coding sequence is TGTGCCACGAGGGGAACAGCGGGAGGGACCTACAATGAGCAGTTCTTC.

J is TRBJ1-1 and V is TRBV7-9, with D unclear. V was trimmed by 2 bases and J by 4 bases, leaving 5 bases between them. CDR3 length: 12 amino acids. The germline gives CDR1 SEHNR, CDR2 FQNEAQ (reference sequence). The chain's CDR3 is CASSLIATEAFF. CDR3 sequence (DNA): TGTGCCAGCAGCTTAATTGCCACTGAAGCTTTCTTT.

The chain is built from TRBV28 and TRBJ1-5; D gene unclear. The CDR3 runs 13 residues. The germline V and J ends were trimmed by 8 bases and 7 bases, with 15 bases remaining between them. Germline V gene data show CDR1 as MDHEN and CDR2 as SYDVKM. This chain's CDR3 is CASLRTGLQPQHF. As DNA, the CDR3 is TGTGCCAGCCTGCGCACGGGCCTACAGCCCCAGCATTTT. The full variable domain, in which reference TRBV28 and TRBJ1-5 provide the parts outside the CDR3, is DVKVTQSSRYLVKRTGEKVFLECVQDMDHENMFWYRQDPGLGLRLIYFSYDVKMKEKGDIPEGYSVSREKKERFSLILESASTNQTSMYLCASLRTGLQPQHFGDGTRLSIL.

For this clone: This sample includes further DNA sequences coding for the same CDR3. J is TRBJ2-1 and V is TRBV7-9, with 7 bases aligning to TRBD1. V trimming: 5 bases; J trimming: 0 bases; junction bases outside the gene matches: 4. This CDR3 spans 15 amino acids. The germline V gene has CDR1 SEHNR and CDR2 FQNEAQ (reference sequence). CDR3 sequence (DNA): TGTGCCAGCAGCACCCGGGACAGCTCCTACAATGAGCAGTTCTTC. Amino acid sequence: CASSTRDSSYNEQFF.